The sequence of this T cell receptor beta chain was determined in a study of cytomegalovirus exposure and HLA in healthy donors. CDR1 and CDR2 from the germline V gene are SNHLY and FYNNEI. This CDR3 is built from 14 residues. V lost 6 bases and J lost 7; bases outside the gene matches: 8. A multiplex PCR was run with 60 Vbeta primers and 13 Jbeta primers. Only in-frame clones appear in the TCRdb table, and some are missing; sequencing was by immunoSEQ multiplex PCR. The sample shows over 200,000 clones, under 90% of them seen only once. This chain links TRBV2 with TRBJ1-4; 7 bases match TRBD1. The source material was PBMCs. This clonotype was sampled from a human donor in good health. CDR3: CASRPDRMGEKLFF. The CDR3 DNA reads as TGTGCCAGCAGACCGGACAGGATGGGTGAAAAACTGTTTTTT.